Below, 22 T cell receptor beta chains from the same sample are listed, as sequenced in a study of T cells after yellow fever vaccination. TCRdb called the 5' RACE reads again in MiXCR, with one record for every CDR3 protein. The sample contains hundreds of thousands of distinct CDR3 sequences, less than 20% of which appear only once. The sequences come from PBMCs, collected roughly 5 days after the first yellow fever vaccination. The receptors shown here come from a man between 18 and 29 years old who received the YFV17D yellow fever vaccine.

The chain is built from TRBV7-2 and TRBJ1-2, with a weak D call TRBD1 (6 bases). Germline assignment: CDR1 SGHTA and CDR2 FQGNSA. The ends were cut back, 2 bases at V and 6 bases at J, with 13 bases in the middle. This CDR3 is 14 amino acids long. The CDR3 loop is CASSLPRQVNGYTF. The CDR3 DNA sequence: TGTGCCAGCAGCTTACCGAGACAGGTCAATGGCTACACCTTC. Drawing the rest from reference TRBV7-2 and TRBJ1-2, the complete variable domain is GAGVSQSPSNKVTEKGKDVELRCDPISGHTALYWYRQSLGQGLEFLIYFQGNSAPDKSGLPSDRFSAERTGGSVSTLTIQRTQQEDSAVYLCASSLPRQVNGYTFGSGTRLTVV.

Only a few counts were recorded for this clonotype. This chain joins TRBV11-2 and TRBJ1-2; D not resolved. The germline V gene has CDR1 SGHAT and CDR2 FQNNGV. Trimming left V 5 bases short and J 4 bases short, with 14 bases between. The CDR3 is 14 residues long. The CDR3 region has the DNA TGTGCCAGCAGCCAACACCTTTCCGGCTATGGCTACACCTTC. Translating gives CASSQHLSGYGYTF. The variable domain in full, completed from reference TRBV11-2 and TRBJ1-2, reads EAGVAQSPRYKIIEKRQSVAFWCNPISGHATLYWYQQILGQGPKLLIQFQNNGVVDDSQLPKDRFSAERLKGVDSTLKIQPAKLEDSAVYLCASSQHLSGYGYTFGSGTRLTVV.

There are many counts of this clonotype. The chain has TRBV25-1 and TRBJ2-1, with D tentatively TRBD1 (6 bases). Trimming stripped 10 bases from V and 3 bases from J, with 19 bases between. The CDR3 is 15 amino acids. CDR1 MGHDK and CDR2 SYGVNS come from the germline V gene. This CDR3 is CATLRDTLGYNEQFF. The CDR3, as DNA: TGTGCCACCCTCCGGGACACCCTTGGCTACAATGAGCAGTTCTTC.

This clonotype was detected many times. V and J are TRBV12-3 or TRBV12-4 and TRBJ2-5; 7 bases are shared with TRBD1. The CDR3 loop spans 12 amino acids. The junction had 11 bases not matched to a gene; V was cut back by 10 bases and J by 9 bases. The CDR3 here is CATTTGTAAQYF. For the CDR3, the DNA is TGTGCCACCACGACAGGGACCGCGGCCCAGTACTTC.

This chain joins TRBV13 and TRBJ2-1; TRBD1 might be the D (6 bases). There are 14 residues in the CDR3. Looked up from germline, CDR1 is PRHDT and CDR2 is FYEKMQ (reference sequence). Trimming took off 5 bases at V and 8 bases at J, with 16 bases between the two ends. The CDR3 DNA follows: TGTGCCAGCAGCCCTTCACAGGGTACCTATGAGCAGTTCTTC. Its protein product is CASSPSQGTYEQFF.

There are a few counts of this clonotype. V and J are TRBV4-1 and TRBJ2-3, with D perhaps TRBD2 (6 bases). The CDR3 is 16 residues long. Trimming shortened V by 3 bases and J by 5 bases, and 18 bases separated the two germline ends. Per the germline V gene, CDR1 is MGHRA and CDR2 is YSYEKL. DNA for the CDR3: TGCGCCAGCAGCCACGACCCGGGGTCGCGGGAAGATACGCAGTATTTT. Encoded protein: CASSHDPGSREDTQYF.

This clonotype appeared a few times. The chain uses TRBV7-6 and TRBJ1-5; TRBD1 agrees at 7 bases. The CDR3 consists of 14 residues. Germline CDR1 is SGHVS and CDR2 is FNYEAQ. V lost 0 bases to trimming and J lost 6 bases; unmatched junction nucleotides: 2. CDR3 loop: CASSLAQGVQPQHF. The CDR3 DNA reads TGTGCCAGCAGCTTAGCCCAGGGGGTTCAGCCCCAGCATTTT.

This clonotype was seen once. This chain uses TRBV2 with TRBJ2-7; TRBD1 agrees at 9 bases. The trim removed 5 bases at V and 8 bases at J, leaving 4 bases unmatched. CDR3 length: 12 amino acids. Germline CDR1 and CDR2: SNHLY and FYNNEI. The CDR3 region is CASSWGQGKQYV. CDR3 bases: TGTGCCAGCAGTTGGGGACAGGGCAAGCAGTACGTC.

This chain uses TRBV5-1 with TRBJ2-7, with a weak D call TRBD1 (7 bases). Germline V lookup: CDR1 SGHRS, CDR2 YFSETQ. The V gene lost 4 bases and the J gene lost 1 base, with 18 bases spanning the gap. CDR3 size: 16 residues. Here the CDR3 DNA reads TGCGCCAGCAGCCGGGAGCCGGGACAGAGTTCCTACGAGCAGTACGTC. Its translation is CASSREPGQSSYEQYV.

The chain combines TRBV12-3 or TRBV12-4 with TRBJ2-5; 9 bases match TRBD2. Trimming took 5 bases from V and 14 from J; bases not matched to a gene: 15. The CDR3 is 14 residues long. In nucleotides, the CDR3 is TGTGCCAGCAGTCCGATTGATAGCGGGGGACCTACATACTTC. Protein product: CASSPIDSGGPTYF.

In the case of this clonotype: This sequence may be a read error, since a much larger clone differs from it by one base. This chain links TRBV11-2 with TRBJ2-3; tentatively, D is TRBD2 (5 bases). CDR1 is SGHAT and CDR2 is FQNNGV in the germline V gene. The CDR3 runs to 13 residues. The ends were cut back, 3 bases at V and 4 bases at J, with 8 bases in the middle. CDR3 sequence reads: CASSFDGADTQYF. As DNA, the CDR3 is TGTGCCAGCAGCTTCGACGGGGCAGATACGCAGTATTTT.

At least ten counts were recorded for this clonotype. This sequence joins TRBV4-1 and TRBJ1-6; no clear D. CDR1 MGHRA and CDR2 YSYEKL come from the germline V gene. V was pared by 1 base and J by 7 bases, with 14 bases between. CDR3 length: 16 residues. The CDR3 DNA reads TGCGCCAGCAGCCAAGTCCCGGTGGAGGGAAATTCACCCCTCCACTTT. Its protein product is CASSQVPVEGNSPLHF.

This clonotype has just a few counts. The J gene is TRBJ1-5, the V gene TRBV15; D gene ambiguous. The CDR3 sequence is 14 residues long. Trimming left V 5 bases short and J 0 bases short, with 8 bases between. In germline, CDR1 is LNHNV, CDR2 YYDKDF (reference sequence). CDR3 region: CATSWTVSNQPQHF. The CDR3, as DNA: TGTGCCACCAGCTGGACCGTTAGCAATCAGCCCCAGCATTTT.

In this sample, this clonotype turned up a few times. This sequence joins TRBV13 and TRBJ2-3; D is ambiguous. This CDR3 contains 14 residues. Germline V gives CDR1 PRHDT, CDR2 FYEKMQ (reference sequence). The V and J ends lost 1 base and 4 bases respectively, with 9 bases between them. DNA for the CDR3: TGTGCCAGCAGCTTAGATTACGGGTCAGATACGCAGTATTTT. As protein: CASSLDYGSDTQYF.

This chain uses TRBV19 with TRBJ2-7; a possible D gene is TRBD1 (7 bases). The germline V gene encodes CDR1 LNHDA and CDR2 SQIVND (reference sequence). The CDR3 contains 16 residues. Trimming removed 6 bases from V and 5 bases from J, with 23 bases in between. The chain's CDR3 is CASRGGTEPAGNEQYF. In DNA form, the CDR3 reads TGTGCCAGTAGGGGCGGGACAGAGCCGGCCGGGAACGAGCAGTACTTC.

Only a few counts were recorded for this clonotype. The chain combines TRBV2 with TRBJ2-3, with D unclear. Germline V gene lookup returns CDR1 SNHLY and CDR2 FYNNEI. V lost 3 bases, J lost 6 bases, and 4 bases lay in between. The CDR3 runs 11 residues. CDR3 protein: CASSESDTQYF. CDR3 DNA sequence: TGTGCCAGCAGTGAGTCGGATACGCAGTATTTT. The full variable domain, rest sourced from reference TRBV2 and TRBJ2-3, is EPEVTQTPSHQVTQMGQEVILRCVPISNHLYFYWYRQILGQKVEFLVSFYNNEISEKSEIFDDQFSVERPDGSNFTLKIRSTKLEDSAMYFCASSESDTQYFGPGTRLTVL.

This clonotype was seen many times. J is TRBJ1-5 and V is TRBV20-1; 7 bases are shared with TRBD1. The CDR3 has 13 residues. Looked up from germline, CDR1 is DFQATT and CDR2 is SNEGSKA (reference sequence). V dropped 3 bases and J dropped 5; count of bases not matched to a gene: 4. Written as DNA, the CDR3 is TGCAGTGCTAGCAGGGGGGTCGATCAGCCCCAGCATTTT. Amino acid sequence: CSASRGVDQPQHF.

This clonotype was detected only a few times. The chain has TRBV27 and TRBJ1-1; TRBD1 might be the D (5 bases). Trimming took 0 bases from V and 5 from J, leaving 16 bases between them. CDR3 length equals 16 residues. From germline, CDR1 is MNHEY and CDR2 SMNVEV (reference sequence). The CDR3 nucleotides read TGTGCCAGCAGTTTATCCCTGCCGGGGCTTCGAACTGAAGCTTTCTTT. Translation gives CASSLSLPGLRTEAFF.

This clonotype showed up just a few times. This chain connects TRBV15 to TRBJ1-6; D remains unclear. Germline assignment: CDR1 LNHNV and CDR2 YYDKDF (reference sequence). The CDR3 runs to 13 residues. V was cut by 0 bases and J by 11 bases, with 8 bases left in between. The chain's CDR3 is CATSRDGRPPLHF. The CDR3 DNA reads as TGTGCCACCAGCAGAGACGGACGTCCACCCCTCCACTTT.

This clonotype occurred a few times. The chain uses TRBV15 and TRBJ1-1; 7 bases match TRBD1. Trimming cost V 4 bases and J 3 bases; bases outside gene matches: 11. Germline-derived CDR1 and CDR2 are LNHNV and YYDKDF (reference sequence). The CDR3 covers 16 residues. The CDR3 loop reads CATSIGWRGRDTEAFF. The CDR3 coding sequence is TGTGCCACCAGCATTGGCTGGAGGGGGCGCGACACTGAAGCTTTCTTT.

This clonotype was seen more than once but under ten times. This chain connects TRBV7-9 to TRBJ1-5; 9 bases match TRBD1. Germline loops: CDR1 SEHNR, CDR2 FQNEAQ (reference sequence). There are 15 residues in the CDR3. V shed 5 bases, J shed 5 bases, and the junction held 7 bases outside the gene matches. CDR3 sequence reads: CASSPSQGAHQPQHF. CDR3 nucleotides: TGTGCCAGCAGCCCATCACAGGGGGCGCATCAGCCCCAGCATTTT.

This clonotype was seen just once. The V and J genes are TRBV28 and TRBJ2-7; TRBD1 aligns across 8 bases. J lost 3 bases, V lost 2 bases, and 6 bases had no gene match. The CDR3 extends over 15 amino acids. Germline CDR1 reads MDHEN; CDR2 reads SYDVKM. The CDR3 bases are TGTGCCAGCAGTTTAGCCGGGACAGGACTCTACGAGCAGTACGTC. Translation gives CASSLAGTGLYEQYV.